This TCR beta chain originates from a study of regulatory T cells in long-lasting Graves disease. Time point indicated: persistent/refractory GD, antithyroid drugs over 5 years with positive TRAb. PBMC-extracted RNA yielded the TCR library. Assembly of TCR beta libraries relied on iRepertoire HTBI primers together with Arm-PCR of CDR3 regions. TCRdb called the multiplex PCR reads again in MiXCR, with one record for every CDR3 protein. The table includes about 470,000 distinct CDR3 sequences, less than 25% detected once. Turning to this clonotype: No antigen is known for it.

V lost 2 bases, J lost 2 bases, and 4 bases stayed unmatched. The CDR3 covers 16 residues. Germline V gives CDR1 KGHSH, CDR2 LQKENI. Whole-study findings and limits: When disease was persistent, TRBV28, TRBJ1-2 and TRBJ2-5 were the favored segments.

The chain carries TRBV18 and TRBJ1-5; 9 bases agree with TRBD1. Sequencing was performed on peripheral blood mononuclear cells (PBMCs), taken when the disease was refractory, from a patient treated with antithyroid drugs. The source is a female donor with Graves disease. The chain's CDR3 is CASSPGGQGGNQPQHF. In nucleotides, the CDR3 is TGTGCCAGCTCACCAGGGGGACAGGGAGGCAATCAGCCCCAGCATTTT.